The 30 T cell receptor beta chains listed next were all sequenced from one sample in a study of cytomegalovirus exposure and HLA in healthy donors. Primers for the PCR totalled 60 Vbeta and 13 Jbeta. Sequencing was performed with immunoSEQ multiplex PCR; in TCRdb, only in-frame clones are kept and a portion is missing. The table has around 90,000 clones, around three quarters seen once. The sequenced sample consisted of PBMCs. Every receptor here comes from a man under 40 in good health and CMV-seronegative.

V is TRBV6-1 and J is TRBJ1-1; the D gene is possibly TRBD1 (6 bases). The CDR3 runs to 14 residues. Trimming left V 8 bases short and J 6 bases short, with 19 bases between. In germline, CDR1 is MNHNS, CDR2 SASEGT. The CDR3 protein is CASGVKGGRSEAFF. The CDR3 bases are TGTGCCAGCGGGGTCAAGGGGGGGAGGTCTGAAGCTTTCTTT.

The chain recombines TRBV10-3 with TRBJ1-5; the D is unclear. This CDR3 region has 14 residues. V was cut by 2 bases and J by 2 bases, with 7 bases left in between. CDR1 ENHRY and CDR2 SYGVKD come from the germline V gene. CDR3 DNA: TGTGCCATCAGTGAGGTTGGAGGCAATCAGCCCCAGCATTTT. Translating gives CAISEVGGNQPQHF.

The rearrangement joins TRBV4-2 to TRBJ2-1; maybe TRBD2 (5 bases). Deletions cut 4 bases from V and 0 bases from J, with 16 bases between. This CDR3 is 17 amino acids long. Germline lookup yields CDR1 LGHNA and CDR2 YNFKEQ. The CDR3 nucleotides are TGTGCCAGCAGCCCGAAAGCCTCTAGCAGCTCCTACAATGAGCAGTTCTTC. Translating gives CASSPKASSSSYNEQFF.

The CDR3 bases are TGTGCCAGCTCGCGGAACCTGAACACTGAAGCTTTCTTT. Protein product: CASSRNLNTEAFF. The genes are TRBV11-3 and TRBJ1-1; D gene unclear. With 8 bases removed from V and 0 bases from J, the gap between germline ends came to 10 bases. The CDR3 has 13 amino acids. The germline V gene has CDR1 SGHNT and CDR2 YENEEA.

The chain links TRBV15 to TRBJ1-1; D gene ambiguous. The CDR3 has 15 residues. Trimming pared 6 bases from V and 0 bases from J, leaving 14 bases between. From germline, CDR1 is LNHNV and CDR2 YYDKDF (reference sequence). The chain's CDR3 is CATREERIMNTEAFF. The CDR3, as DNA: TGTGCCACCAGAGAGGAGAGGATCATGAACACTGAAGCTTTCTTT.

This chain links TRBV9 with TRBJ2-1, with unresolved D. Trimming removed 4 bases from V and 3 bases from J, with 20 bases in between. Germline V gene data show CDR1 as SGDLS and CDR2 as YYNGEE. CDR3 length: 17 residues. The CDR3 region is CASSHSASRVSYNEQFF. In nucleotides, the CDR3 is TGTGCCAGCAGCCACTCGGCCTCACGGGTGAGCTACAATGAGCAGTTCTTC.

This clone appeared once. Within the sample, other DNA sequences also encode this same CDR3. This chain links TRBV29-1 with TRBJ2-3, with 14 bases identical to TRBD2. The germline V gene has CDR1 SQVTM and CDR2 ANQGSEA. CDR3 length: 15 residues. The ends lost 4 bases at V and 4 bases at J; junction bases unmatched: 4. This CDR3 is CSVVGLAGGPDTQYF. Here the CDR3 DNA reads TGCAGCGTTGTCGGACTAGCGGGAGGCCCAGATACGCAGTATTTT.

As regards this clone: A junction boundary mismatches the germline segment, possibly from a read error. The V call is TRBV6-1, the J call TRBJ1-1; 7 nucleotides agree with TRBD1. In germline, CDR1 is MNHNS, CDR2 SASEGT. This CDR3 contains 14 residues. CDR3 sequence (DNA): TGTGCCAGCAGCGAAGGGACAGCGAACACTGAAGCTTTCTTT. This codes for CASSEGTANTEAFF.

In this sample, this clone turned up once. V and J are TRBV10-3 and TRBJ1-5; 10 bases align to TRBD1. CDR1 is ENHRY, CDR2 SYGVKD, per germline. V was pared by 8 bases and J by 4 bases, with 2 bases of the junction left unmatched. The CDR3 runs 13 residues. CDR3 in DNA: TGTGCCATCGGGACAGGGGTGAATCAGCCCCAGCATTTT. It is translated as CAIGTGVNQPQHF.

This clone appeared once. The chain recombines TRBV27 with TRBJ2-3; D is unclear. The germline CDR1 and CDR2 sequences are MNHEY and SMNVEV (reference sequence). The CDR3 contains 15 residues. V was shortened by 0 bases and J by 2 bases, with 9 bases between the two germline ends. The CDR3 DNA reads TGTGCCAGCAGTTTATCACGGTACGCCACAGATACGCAGTATTTT. Translated: CASSLSRYATDTQYF.

V and J are TRBV7-8 and TRBJ2-2; no clear D gene. The V gene's germline CDR1 is SGHVS and CDR2 FQNEAQ. V was trimmed by 3 bases and J by 5 bases, leaving 13 bases between them. CDR3 size: 15 residues. This CDR3 reads CASSFKTSRTGELFF. The CDR3 bases are TGTGCCAGCAGCTTTAAGACCTCGCGGACCGGGGAGCTGTTTTTT.

This chain connects TRBV6-6 to TRBJ1-2; no clear D. The CDR3 contains 13 residues. The V gene's germline CDR1 is MNHNY and CDR2 SVGAGI (reference sequence). V was cut by 2 bases and J by 5 bases, with 9 bases left in between. The CDR3 region is CASSYTPRYGYTF. For the CDR3, the DNA is TGTGCCAGCAGTTACACCCCACGGTATGGCTACACCTTC.

The chain couples TRBV29-1 to TRBJ2-1; 7 bases align to TRBD1. This CDR3 has 14 amino acids. The germline CDR1 and CDR2 sequences are SQVTM and ANQGSEA. The V gene end was trimmed by 8 bases and the J gene end by 7 bases; junction bases not matched to a gene: 14. CDR3: CSSRGVQGRNEQFF. In DNA, the CDR3 is TGCAGCTCCCGCGGTGTACAGGGGCGAAATGAGCAGTTCTTC.

This chain uses TRBV5-1 with TRBJ2-3; TRBD2 agrees at 12 bases. Germline V lookup: CDR1 SGHRS, CDR2 YFSETQ. The CDR3 has 16 amino acids. The junction had 2 bases not matched to a gene; V was cut back by 3 bases and J by 0 bases. The CDR3 loop is CASSSGTSGSTDTQYF. For the CDR3, the DNA is TGCGCCAGCAGCTCGGGGACTAGCGGGAGCACAGATACGCAGTATTTT.

The chain is built from TRBV7-8 and TRBJ2-3; weak D call: TRBD1 (6 bases). V lost 0 bases and J lost 2, with 9 bases in between. The germline CDR1 and CDR2 sequences are SGHVS and FQNEAQ. There are 15 residues in the CDR3. CDR3 region: CASSLAGANTDTQYF. The CDR3 DNA reads TGTGCCAGCAGCTTAGCGGGGGCAAACACAGATACGCAGTATTTT. The whole variable domain, remainder taken from reference TRBV7-8 and TRBJ2-3, is GAGVSQSPRYKVAKRGQDVALRCDPISGHVSLFWYQQALGQGPEFLTYFQNEAQLDKSGLPSDRFFAERPEGSVSTLKIQRTQQEDSAVYLCASSLAGANTDTQYFGPGTRLTVL.

The gene calls are TRBV5-1 and TRBJ2-1, with TRBD2 identical over 9 bases. There are 15 residues in the CDR3. Germline V gives CDR1 SGHRS, CDR2 YFSETQ. The ends lost 4 bases at V and 7 bases at J; junction bases unmatched: 9. The CDR3 region has the DNA TGCGCCAGCAGCGGGGGACTAGCAGGTTGGAATGAGCAGTTCTTC. It specifies CASSGGLAGWNEQFF.

This chain links TRBV5-1 with TRBJ2-2; TRBD2 agrees at 11 bases. CDR1 is SGHRS, CDR2 YFSETQ, per germline. CDR3 length: 16 amino acids. V was pared by 4 bases and J by 5 bases, with 7 bases of the junction left unmatched. The CDR3 DNA sequence: TGCGCCAGCAGCCTAACAAGACTAGCGGGGACCGGGGAGCTGTTTTTT. Protein product: CASSLTRLAGTGELFF.

In DNA, the CDR3 is TGTGCCAGCAGGAAGCTTAGCACAGATACGCAGTATTTT. Translated: CASRKLSTDTQYF. The chain links TRBV27 to TRBJ2-3; D is ambiguous. Germline assignment: CDR1 MNHEY and CDR2 SMNVEV (reference sequence). V was clipped by 6 bases and J by 0 bases, with 7 bases between them. The CDR3 has 13 amino acids.

This clone was recorded a few times. The chain couples TRBV6-6 to TRBJ1-6, with a possible D match to TRBD1 (5 bases). The V gene's germline CDR1 is MNHNY and CDR2 SVGAGI (reference sequence). This CDR3 region has 10 residues. V shed 6 bases and J shed 15 bases, with 9 bases lying between them. The CDR3 nucleotides are TGTGCCAGCAGCCAGGGCCTCCTCCACTTT. This gives the protein CASSQGLLHF.

As DNA, the CDR3 is TGTGCCAGCAGTCCTTACTACGAGCAGTACTTC. The encoded protein is CASSPYYEQYF. The chain joins TRBV6-6 to TRBJ2-7; D gene uncertain. The ends were cut back, 5 bases at V and 3 bases at J, with 5 bases in the middle. Germline V lookup: CDR1 MNHNY, CDR2 SVGAGI (reference sequence). This CDR3 is 11 amino acids long.

The chain couples TRBV7-9 to TRBJ2-4, with D possibly being TRBD1 (6 bases). The V end lost 5 bases, the J end lost 0 bases, and 11 bases lay between the germline ends. The CDR3 contains 15 residues. The V gene's germline CDR1 is SEHNR and CDR2 FQNEAQ (reference sequence). This CDR3 reads CASSATGLAKNIQYF. The CDR3 bases are TGTGCCAGCAGCGCGACAGGATTAGCCAAAAACATTCAGTACTTC.

This clone turned up a few times. The chain is built from TRBV6-5 and TRBJ1-5, with TRBD1 matching over 7 bases. Germline trimming cut 6 bases from V and 1 base from J; bases unmatched to any gene: 6. The CDR3 is 15 residues long. From germline, CDR1 is MNHEY and CDR2 SVGAGI. The CDR3 here is CASRPRQGSNQPQHF. In DNA, the CDR3 is TGTGCCAGCAGACCGAGACAGGGAAGCAATCAGCCCCAGCATTTT.

The chain has TRBV7-9 and TRBJ1-3, with D possibly matching TRBD1 (6 bases). V shed 5 bases and J shed 0 bases, with 17 bases lying between them. The CDR3 sequence is 17 residues long. CDR1 is SEHNR, CDR2 FQNEAQ, per germline (reference sequence). CDR3 in amino acids: CASSLVLDSPSGNTIYF. In DNA form, the CDR3 reads TGTGCCAGCAGCCTCGTGCTGGACAGCCCCTCTGGAAACACCATATATTTT.

The chain uses TRBV9 and TRBJ2-7; 8 bases align to TRBD1. The CDR3 is 15 amino acids. With 0 bases clipped from V and 4 bases from J, the junction kept 6 bases outside the gene matches. CDR1 and CDR2 from the germline V gene are SGDLS and YYNGEE. CDR3 in DNA: TGTGCCAGCAGCGTAGGGACAGGGAAGGTATACGAGCAGTACTTC. This sequence encodes CASSVGTGKVYEQYF.

This clone has a handful of counts. The chain is built from TRBV6-6 and TRBJ1-6; D remains ambiguous. The CDR3 extends over 13 amino acids. CDR1 MNHNY and CDR2 SVGAGI come from the germline V gene (reference sequence). V lost 11 bases and J lost 8, with 16 bases in between. As DNA, the CDR3 is TGTGCCGCCTCGGGAGTACGGGATTCACCCCTCCACTTT. Translation gives CAASGVRDSPLHF.

The rearrangement links TRBV15 to TRBJ2-5, with 14 positions matching TRBD2. V lost 3 bases to trimming and J lost 4 bases; unmatched junction nucleotides: 1. This CDR3 is built from 15 residues. Germline assignment: CDR1 LNHNV and CDR2 YYDKDF (reference sequence). The CDR3 coding sequence is TGTGCCACCAGCAGGACTAGCGGGGGGGCAGAGACCCAGTACTTC. Translating it yields CATSRTSGGAETQYF.

The chain carries TRBV29-1 and TRBJ1-1; D is uncertain. V lost 2 bases to trimming and J lost 5 bases, with 12 bases between them. CDR3 size: 13 residues. CDR1 is SQVTM and CDR2 is ANQGSEA in the germline V gene. CDR3 sequence: CSVEKSPGTEAFF. As DNA, the CDR3 is TGCAGCGTTGAAAAGTCCCCGGGAACTGAAGCTTTCTTT.

The chain carries TRBV6-1 and TRBJ2-3; 8 nucleotides match TRBD2. The germline V gene has CDR1 MNHNS and CDR2 SASEGT. Germline trimming cut 5 bases from V and 3 bases from J; bases unmatched to any gene: 4. This CDR3 has 14 residues. CDR3 residues: CASSQRELTDTQYF. The DNA of the CDR3 is TGTGCCAGCAGTCAGCGGGAGTTGACAGATACGCAGTATTTT.

CDR3 sequence (DNA): TGTGCCAGCAGCGCTTGGGGGGGGGTTGACACTGAAGCTTTCTTT. This gives the protein CASSAWGGVDTEAFF. The chain is built from TRBV7-9 and TRBJ1-1; D possibly corresponds to TRBD1 (5 bases). Trimming shortened V by 5 bases and J by 3 bases, and 16 bases separated the two germline ends. The CDR3 is 15 residues long. CDR1 and CDR2 (germline): SEHNR, FQNEAQ (reference sequence).

The chain joins TRBV7-3 to TRBJ2-1; 14 nucleotides agree with TRBD2. This CDR3 is 18 amino acids long. Germline V gene sequence: CDR1 SGHTA, CDR2 FQGTGA. Trimming at V came to 4 bases and at J to 4 bases, leaving 9 bases not matched to a gene. Written as DNA, the CDR3 is TGTGCCAGCAGCTCGTTAGGGACTAGCGGGGGCCTGTACAATGAGCAGTTCTTC. Translating gives CASSSLGTSGGLYNEQFF.